This T cell receptor beta chain was retrieved from a study of T cells after yellow fever vaccination. This clonotype was seen at least ten times. MiXCR was run by TCRdb on the 5' RACE reads, yielding one entry per CDR3 protein. The sample holds over 110,000 distinct CDR3 sequences, around 7.7% seen once. The germline CDR1 and CDR2 sequences are DFQATT and SNEGSKA (reference sequence). CDR3 size: 15 residues. The germline V and J ends were trimmed by 3 bases and 0 bases, with 15 bases remaining between them. This sequence was found in a man between 25 and 39 years old who received the YFV17D yellow fever vaccine. The sample here was CD4+ T cells sorted from PBMCs, taken 5 days after the yellow fever booster vaccination. The chain couples TRBV20-1 to TRBJ2-7; no reliable D call. The CDR3 nucleotides read TGCAGTGCTAGCCTTCCGCGGCAAAGCTCCTACGAGCAGTACTTC. Its protein product is CSASLPRQSSYEQYF.